This TCR beta chain was captured by sequencing in a study of radiation and T cells in renal cell carcinoma. Background on the study: Nephrectomy followed 15 Gy stereotactic body radiation by 4 weeks. Findings and limits, study-wide: Without pretreatment biopsies, baseline tumor clonotype presence was undetermined.

V lost 7 bases and J 8 bases, leaving 24 bases between the germline ends. The CDR3 contains 17 residues. Germline V CDR1 and CDR2: SGHNT, YENEEA. Points on this clone: The antigen remains unidentified.

Time point here: baseline pretreatment blood. The treatment denotes: 15 Gy SBRT to primary tumor, nephrectomy 4 weeks later. Blood was sampled at baseline, 2 weeks and 4 weeks after SBRT. This renal cell carcinoma was of the clear cell type. Generated by immunoSEQ multiplex PCR, the TCRdb table keeps only in-frame clones and is missing some. The repertoire consists of under 55,000 clones, with roughly 84% occurring once and the leading ten covering 30% to 35%. The sample here was blood, taken from a patient whose treatment included radiotherapy and nephrectomy. V usage is TRBV11-3 and J usage is TRBJ1-6; weak D call: TRBD1 (5 bases). The clonotype was recovered from a woman aged 65 to 85 with renal cell carcinoma. The CDR3 DNA reads TGTGCCAGCATGCTTACAGTCGGGGCCGGGCCTCATTCACCCCTCCACTTT. Its translation is CASMLTVGAGPHSPLHF.